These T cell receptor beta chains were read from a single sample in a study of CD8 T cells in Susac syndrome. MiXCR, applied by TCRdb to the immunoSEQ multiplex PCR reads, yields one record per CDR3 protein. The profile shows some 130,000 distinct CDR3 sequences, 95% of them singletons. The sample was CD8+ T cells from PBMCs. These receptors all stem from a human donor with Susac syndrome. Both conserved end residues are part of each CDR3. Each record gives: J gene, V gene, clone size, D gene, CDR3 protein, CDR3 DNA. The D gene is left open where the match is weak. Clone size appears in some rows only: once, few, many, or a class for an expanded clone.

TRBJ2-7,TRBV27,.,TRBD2,CASSSIAGGSYEQYF,TGTGCCAGCAGTTCAATAGCGGGAGGGAGCTACGAGCAGTACTTC
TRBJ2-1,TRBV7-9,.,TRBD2,CASSSGLAYNEQFF,TGTGCCAGCAGCTCCGGACTAGCTTACAATGAGCAGTTCTTC
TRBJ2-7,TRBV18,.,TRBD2,CASSPSGGDYEQYF,TGTGCCAGCTCACCTTCGGGGGGGGACTACGAGCAGTACTTC
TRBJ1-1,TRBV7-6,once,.,CASSLSGKTEAFF,TGTGCCAGCAGCTTATCTGGGAAAACTGAAGCTTTCTTT
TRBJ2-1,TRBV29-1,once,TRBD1,CSVLQGGPYNEQFF,TGCAGCGTGCTACAGGGGGGCCCCTACAATGAGCAGTTCTTC
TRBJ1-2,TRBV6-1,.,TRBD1,CASSEGPANTGGHGYTF,TGTGCCAGCAGTGAAGGACCAGCCAACACAGGGGGCCATGGCTACACCTTC
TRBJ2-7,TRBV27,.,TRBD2,CASCTGLAGGPGYEQYF,TGTGCCAGCTGCACCGGCCTAGCGGGAGGCCCTGGCTACGAGCAGTACTTC
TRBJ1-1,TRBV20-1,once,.,CSASPTVSTGTEAFF,TGCAGTGCTTCCCCTACCGTTTCAACCGGGACAGAAGCTTTCTTT
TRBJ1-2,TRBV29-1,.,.,CSVESPDRTYGYTF,TGCAGCGTTGAATCTCCGGACCGGACGTATGGCTACACCTTC
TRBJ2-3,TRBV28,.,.,CASSFPRDTDTQYF,TGTGCCAGCAGTTTCCCCAGGGACACAGATACGCAGTATTTT
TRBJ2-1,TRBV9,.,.,CASSIGGSYNEQFF,TGTGCCAGCAGCATTGGCGGGTCCTACAATGAGCAGTTCTTC
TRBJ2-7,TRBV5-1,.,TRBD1,CASSLEQGAYEQYF,TGCGCCAGCAGCTTGGAGCAGGGGGCCTACGAGCAGTACTTC
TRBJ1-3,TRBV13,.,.,CATVRGLQPGNTIYF,TGTGCCACCGTCAGAGGGTTGCAGCCTGGAAACACCATATATTTT